Presented here are 29 T cell receptor beta chains from one specimen sequenced in a study of CD8 T cells in ankylosing spondylitis. TCRdb reanalysed the 5' RACE reads using MiXCR and keeps one entry per CDR3 protein. The repertoire holds 250,000 to 350,000 distinct CDR3 sequences, with roughly 20% as singletons. The sample comprised blood, either unsorted or a sorted T cell fraction (not recorded which). The receptors were gathered from a male donor with ankylosing spondylitis or in good health (not recorded which).

The rearrangement links TRBV9 to TRBJ2-1, with a possible D match to TRBD2 (6 bases). The CDR3 runs 15 residues. CDR1 and CDR2 from the germline V gene are SGDLS and YYNGEE. V shed 3 bases and J shed 8 bases, with 18 bases lying between them. DNA of the CDR3: TGTGCCAGCAGCGAATATAGTGGGAGGTCGGATGAGCAGTTCTTC. Amino acids: CASSEYSGRSDEQFF.

The chain has TRBV12-3 or TRBV12-4 and TRBJ1-2; D is unresolved. This CDR3 spans 13 amino acids. The ends were cut back, 3 bases at V and 3 bases at J, with 8 bases in the middle. The CDR3 spells CASSFREDYGYTF. CDR3 coding DNA: TGTGCCAGCAGTTTTAGGGAGGACTATGGCTACACCTTC.

This clonotype was seen only a few times. V is TRBV12-3 or TRBV12-4 and J is TRBJ2-3; 7 bases align to TRBD2. The CDR3 covers 14 residues. Germline trimming cut 6 bases from V and 3 bases from J; bases unmatched to any gene: 6. The CDR3 here is CASSRLAGTDTQYF. The CDR3 nucleotides read TGTGCCAGCAGCCGACTAGCTGGGACAGATACGCAGTATTTT.

This clonotype was observed a handful of times. The chain combines TRBV4-1 with TRBJ2-3, with 12 bases matching TRBD2. This CDR3 contains 15 residues. The junction had 0 bases not matched to a gene; V was cut back by 1 base and J by 4 bases. CDR1 MGHRA and CDR2 YSYEKL come from the germline V gene. CDR3 region: CASSQGLAGADTQYF. CDR3 in DNA: TGCGCCAGCAGCCAAGGACTAGCGGGAGCAGATACGCAGTATTTT.

This clonotype was seen a few times. V usage is TRBV20-1 and J usage is TRBJ2-1; perhaps D is TRBD1 or TRBD2 (6 bases each). In germline, CDR1 is DFQATT, CDR2 SNEGSKA (reference sequence). V shed 0 bases and J shed 2 bases, with 14 bases lying between them. The CDR3 consists of 16 residues. The CDR3 region is CSARDLLGGAYNEQFF. The DNA of the CDR3 is TGCAGTGCTAGAGATCTCTTGGGGGGCGCCTACAATGAGCAGTTCTTC.

This chain joins TRBV20-1 and TRBJ2-7; 8 nucleotides match TRBD2. CDR1 is DFQATT, CDR2 SNEGSKA, per germline (reference sequence). V dropped 5 bases and J dropped 5; count of bases not matched to a gene: 5. The CDR3 extends over 12 amino acids. The CDR3 sequence is CSAGRTSHEQYV. In DNA, the CDR3 is TGCAGTGCTGGCCGGACTAGCCACGAGCAGTACGTC.

The J gene is TRBJ2-7, the V gene TRBV5-5; 9 positions match TRBD1. Germline lookup yields CDR1 SGHKS and CDR2 YYEKEE (reference sequence). J was trimmed by 6 bases and V by 4 bases; bases with no gene match: 5. This CDR3 spans 13 amino acids. CDR3 in DNA: TGTGCCAGCAGCCTCGCGGACAGGGGCGAGCAGTACGTC. This translates into CASSLADRGEQYV.

The CDR3 protein is CASSATGTQRSNQPQHF. CDR3 coding DNA: TGTGCCAGCAGCGCCACCGGGACACAGCGTTCCAATCAGCCCCAGCATTTT. This sequence joins TRBV7-8 and TRBJ1-5, with D perhaps TRBD1 (6 bases). The germline V and J ends were trimmed by 5 bases and 3 bases, with 20 bases remaining between them. The length of the CDR3 is 17 residues. The germline V gene has CDR1 SGHVS and CDR2 FQNEAQ.

The table lists this clonotype with a few counts. This chain links TRBV15 with TRBJ2-3; no clear D. Germline V gives CDR1 LNHNV, CDR2 YYDKDF (reference sequence). This CDR3 region has 16 residues. Trimming pared 0 bases from V and 0 bases from J, leaving 10 bases between. The CDR3 loop is CATSRDIVASTDTQYF. In DNA form, the CDR3 reads TGTGCCACCAGCAGAGATATAGTGGCCAGCACAGATACGCAGTATTTT.

CDR3 residues: CASSLGPSDEQYV. The CDR3 nucleotides read TGCGCCAGCAGCTTGGGACCGTCCGACGAGCAGTACGTC. The V call is TRBV5-1, the J call TRBJ2-7; D gene unclear. Per germline, CDR1 SGHRS and CDR2 YFSETQ. This CDR3 is built from 13 residues. Trimming shortened V by 0 bases and J by 5 bases, and 9 bases separated the two germline ends.

V and J are TRBV11-3 and TRBJ2-3, with 13 bases identical to TRBD2. Germline CDR1 reads SGHNT; CDR2 reads YENEEA. CDR3 length equals 17 residues. Trimming removed 4 bases from V and 2 bases from J; junction bases left unmatched: 6. The chain's CDR3 is CASSSGTSGVYTDTQYF. The CDR3 DNA sequence: TGTGCCAGCAGCTCCGGGACTAGCGGGGTCTACACAGATACGCAGTATTTT.

The count of this clonotype is one. The chain uses TRBV28 and TRBJ1-5, with D hard to call. The CDR3 consists of 16 residues. Germline lookup yields CDR1 MDHEN and CDR2 SYDVKM. Trimming removed 4 bases at V and 0 bases at J, with 13 bases between. CDR3 coding DNA: TGTGCCAGCAGTTCCCCCCGCAGCGATAGCAATCAGCCCCAGCATTTT. Translated: CASSSPRSDSNQPQHF. The full variable domain, rest sourced from reference TRBV28 and TRBJ1-5, is DVKVTQSSRYLVKRTGEKVFLECVQDMDHENMFWYRQDPGLGLRLIYFSYDVKMKEKGDIPEGYSVSREKKERFSLILESASTNQTSMYLCASSSPRSDSNQPQHFGDGTRLSIL.

V and J are TRBV30 and TRBJ2-1; D not resolved. The V and J ends lost 8 bases and 2 bases respectively, with 10 bases between them. The germline CDR1 and CDR2 sequences are GTSNPN and SVGIG (reference sequence). The CDR3 runs 12 residues. CDR3 bases: TGTGCCCGGGCAACCACCTACAATGAGCAGTTCTTC. Residues: CARATTYNEQFF.

This clonotype was observed a handful of times. The gene calls are TRBV5-1 and TRBJ2-2; 8 bases match TRBD2. CDR3 length: 15 residues. Trimming at V came to 5 bases and at J to 6 bases, leaving 9 bases not matched to a gene. Germline lookup yields CDR1 SGHRS and CDR2 YFSETQ. CDR3 region: CASRPGTRTSGELFF. The CDR3 DNA sequence: TGCGCCAGCAGACCCGGGACTAGGACTTCCGGGGAGCTGTTTTTT.

V and J are TRBV20-1 and TRBJ2-3; 10 bases fit TRBD2. CDR3 length: 14 residues. Germline V gene lookup returns CDR1 DFQATT and CDR2 SNEGSKA (reference sequence). With 5 bases clipped from V and 4 bases from J, the junction kept 6 bases outside the gene matches. This CDR3 reads CSASGTSAPDTQYF. The CDR3 region has the DNA TGCAGTGCTTCCGGGACTAGCGCCCCAGATACGCAGTATTTT.

The V gene is TRBV12-3 or TRBV12-4, the J gene TRBJ1-2, with 9 bases that match TRBD1. Trimming took 8 bases from V and 4 from J; bases not matched to a gene: 8. The CDR3 totals 14 residues. Here the CDR3 reads CASARGQGSYGYTF. CDR3 bases: TGTGCCAGCGCTAGGGGACAGGGCTCCTATGGCTACACCTTC.

The chain couples TRBV12-3 or TRBV12-4 to TRBJ1-2, with 9 bases fitting TRBD1. V was clipped by 4 bases and J by 4 bases; unmatched bases: 10. The CDR3 runs to 16 residues. The CDR3 DNA follows: TGTGCCAGCAGTTCCTCGGGGACAGGGTCTCCCTATGGCTACACCTTC. It specifies CASSSSGTGSPYGYTF.

Note on this clonotype: Since a much larger clone is just one base distant, this may be a read error. The rearrangement uses TRBV18 and TRBJ2-7; 9 positions match TRBD1. V was pared by 4 bases and J by 3 bases, with 7 bases of the junction left unmatched. Germline CDR1 KGHSH, CDR2 LQKENI. CDR3 length: 15 residues. The CDR3 nucleotides are TGTGCCAGCTCACTCATTGGACAGGGGTACTACGAGCAGTACGTC. This codes for CASSLIGQGYYEQYV.

This clonotype was recorded many times. This chain joins TRBV29-1 and TRBJ1-2, with TRBD1 matching 9 bases. This CDR3 spans 13 amino acids. Germline assignment: CDR1 SQVTM and CDR2 ANQGSEA. Unmatched junction bases numbered 8, after V lost 7 bases and J lost 5 bases. CDR3 region: CSALQGAWYGYTF. The CDR3 DNA reads as TGCAGCGCTCTACAGGGGGCTTGGTATGGCTACACCTTC. Using reference TRBV29-1 and TRBJ1-2 for the parts outside the CDR3, the full variable domain is SAVISQKPSRDICQRGTSLTIQCQVDSQVTMMFWYRQQPGQSLTLIATANQGSEATYESGFVIDKFPISRPNLTFSTLTVSNMSPEDSSIYLCSALQGAWYGYTFGSGTRLTVV.

This chain joins TRBV30 and TRBJ1-3; maybe TRBD1 (5 bases). CDR1 and CDR2 (germline): GTSNPN, SVGIG (reference sequence). The length of the CDR3 is 17 residues. V was shortened by 1 base and J by 0 bases, with 16 bases between the two germline ends. The CDR3 is CAWSGRGRASSGNTIYF. The CDR3 DNA sequence: TGTGCCTGGAGTGGTAGAGGCAGGGCATCCTCTGGAAACACCATATATTTT.

This clonotype was observed a handful of times. The rearrangement uses TRBV9 and TRBJ1-1; D is unresolved. This CDR3 spans 14 amino acids. Deletions cut 0 bases from V and 6 bases from J, with 12 bases between. Germline V gene data show CDR1 as SGDLS and CDR2 as YYNGEE. DNA of the CDR3: TGTGCCAGCAGCGTAGGAGGGTACCAATCTGAAGCTTTCTTT. Its protein product is CASSVGGYQSEAFF.

The rearrangement joins TRBV6-1 to TRBJ2-1; possibly TRBD1 or TRBD2 for D (5 bases each). V was pared by 2 bases and J by 0 bases, with 26 bases between. This CDR3 contains 21 residues. Germline CDR1 is MNHNS and CDR2 is SASEGT. The CDR3 region is CASSEPDARLGDVSSYNEQFF. The DNA of the CDR3 is TGTGCCAGCAGTGAACCCGACGCGAGACTTGGGGACGTAAGCTCCTACAATGAGCAGTTCTTC.

The rearrangement links TRBV27 to TRBJ2-4; perhaps D is TRBD1 or TRBD2 (5 bases each). Germline lookup yields CDR1 MNHEY and CDR2 SMNVEV (reference sequence). The V end was cut by 5 bases, the J end by 7 bases, with 18 bases between. The CDR3 runs 15 residues. CDR3 bases: TGTGCCAGCAGTACAAGGGCCTCGGGACGGAACATTCAGTACTTC. This sequence encodes CASSTRASGRNIQYF.

V is TRBV19 and J is TRBJ2-5; D unresolved. Germline V CDR1 and CDR2: LNHDA, SQIVND (reference sequence). This CDR3 is built from 11 residues. The V and J ends lost 3 bases and 5 bases respectively, with 4 bases between them. In nucleotides, the CDR3 is TGTGCCAGTAGTATTTACGAGACCCAGTACTTC. Translated: CASSIYETQYF. The full variable domain, rest sourced from reference TRBV19 and TRBJ2-5, is DGGITQSPKYLFRKEGQNVTLSCEQNLNHDAMYWYRQDPGQGLRLIYYSQIVNDFQKGDIAEGYSVSREKKESFPLTVTSAQKNPTAFYLCASSIYETQYFGPGTRLLVL.

The sample holds a few counts of this clonotype. The gene calls are TRBV24-1 and TRBJ2-2; D uncertain. The CDR3 extends over 14 amino acids. Per germline, CDR1 KGHDR and CDR2 SFDVKD. V lost 10 bases, J lost 5 bases, and 16 bases lay in between. The CDR3 loop is CATRPNGQTGELFF. DNA of the CDR3: TGTGCCACAAGACCAAACGGGCAGACCGGGGAGCTGTTTTTT.

There are a few counts of this clonotype. The gene calls are TRBV20-1 and TRBJ2-1, with 11 bases fitting TRBD1. CDR3 length: 15 residues. Germline V gives CDR1 DFQATT, CDR2 SNEGSKA (reference sequence). The junction had 13 bases not matched to a gene; V was cut back by 6 bases and J by 9 bases. CDR3 in DNA: TGCAGTGCATCTTCCGGGACAGGGGGAACGGGTGAGCAGTTCTTC. Its translation: CSASSGTGGTGEQFF.

This clonotype was seen a few times. This sequence joins TRBV5-1 and TRBJ2-2; tentative D call: TRBD1 (7 bases). The CDR3 runs 16 residues. The V and J ends lost 0 bases and 2 bases respectively, with 11 bases between them. CDR1 is SGHRS and CDR2 is YFSETQ in the germline V gene. CDR3 sequence (DNA): TGCGCCAGCAGCTTGGACAGGGGAGGCAACACCGGGGAGCTGTTTTTT. It codes for CASSLDRGGNTGELFF.

This clonotype turned up a few times. The V and J genes are TRBV20-1 and TRBJ2-1; D is undetermined. Germline V gene lookup returns CDR1 DFQATT and CDR2 SNEGSKA (reference sequence). This CDR3 has 13 residues. V lost 0 bases and J 7 bases, leaving 10 bases between the germline ends. The CDR3 reads CSARDTLRNEQFF. The DNA of the CDR3 is TGCAGTGCTAGAGATACGTTACGGAATGAGCAGTTCTTC.

V gene TRBV7-3 combines with J gene TRBJ2-3; D perhaps matches TRBD2 (6 bases). Germline-derived CDR1 and CDR2 are SGHTA and FQGTGA. The V and J ends lost 3 bases and 1 base respectively, with 11 bases between them. CDR3 size: 15 residues. The CDR3 reads CASSFSGLRTDTQYF. CDR3 coding DNA: TGTGCCAGCAGCTTTTCGGGACTTCGCACAGATACGCAGTATTTT.